Listed below are T cell receptor beta chains from one sample, sequenced in a study of blood T cell repertoires in COVID-19. Using immunoSEQ multiplex PCR, the repertoire was profiled, and TCRdb retains in-frame clones only, with some absent. Of 200,000 to 250,000 clones in the sample, roughly 80% were seen once. Sample: peripheral blood. These receptors originate from a woman aged 18-29 years with acute or convalescent COVID-19. CDR3s include the opening cysteine and the closing phenylalanine or tryptophan. D genes are given only for firm matches. Expanded clones are given a class, and other clones once, few, many or no size at all.

TRBJ2-5 NA TRBV27 few TGTGCCAGCAGTTTAGGGACTTCCCTACTGGAGACCCAGTACTTC CASSLGTSLLETQYF
TRBJ1-2 TRBD1 TRBV30 NA TGTGCCTGGAACAGGGGACATGGCTACACCTTC CAWNRGHGYTF
TRBJ2-7 TRBD2 TRBV7-2 NA TGTGCCAGCAGCTTAGACCGACTAGCGGGAGTCGAGCAGTACTTC CASSLDRLAGVEQYF
TRBJ2-7 TRBD1 TRBV15 NA TGTGCCACCAAGGGGGGACAGGGGCACGAGCAGTACTTC CATKGGQGHEQYF
TRBJ2-3 NA TRBV11-3 NA TGTGCCAGCAGCCACGGGGCAGATACGCAGTATTTT CASSHGADTQYF
TRBJ1-6 NA TRBV18 NA TGTGCCAGCTCACCACCGGGGCTCGTCATTTCACCCCTCCACTTT CASSPPGLVISPLHF
TRBJ1-2 NA TRBV24-1 few TGTGCCACCAGTGACAGGATCTCATATGGCTACACCTTC CATSDRISYGYTF
TRBJ2-2 NA TRBV10-1 few TGCGCCAGCCCGGAGGGGGGGGCTCGGGACACCGGGGAGCTGTTTTTT CASPEGGARDTGELFF
TRBJ2-7 TRBD1 TRBV7-2 NA TGTGCCAGCAGCCCGGACAGGGTCTCCTACGAGCAGTACTTC CASSPDRVSYEQYF
TRBJ2-1 TRBD2 TRBV4-1 NA TGCGCCAGCAGCCCGATAGAGGGGCTAGCGGGAGGGCTTATCTACAATGAGCAGTTCTTC CASSPIEGLAGGLIYNEQFF
TRBJ2-1 NA TRBV3-1/TRBV3-2 NA TGTGCCAGCAGCCAAGACTCGGCGGGAAGAAAGCAGTTCTTC CASSQDSAGRKQFF
TRBJ2-7 TRBD2 TRBV3-1/TRBV3-2 NA TGTGCCAGCAGCCAAGATGGTCTAACGGGACTAGCGGGACCGCCCTCCTACGAGCAGTACTTC CASSQDGLTGLAGPPSYEQYF
TRBJ1-2 TRBD1 TRBV18 NA TGTGCCAGCTCACCATGGACAGGGGGCGCGGATGGCTACACCTTC CASSPWTGGADGYTF
TRBJ2-5 NA TRBV6-5 once TGTGCCAGCAGGTCAGCGTCCGAGACCCAGTACTTC CASRSASETQYF
TRBJ2-7 NA TRBV18 NA TGTGCCAGCTCCCCGATAGCGGAGGGCTCCTACGAGCAGTACTTC CASSPIAEGSYEQYF
TRBJ2-2 TRBD1 TRBV6-5 few TGTGCCAGCACCGATACAGGGGGAGTCGGGGAGCTGTTTTTT CASTDTGGVGELFF
TRBJ2-1 NA TRBV11-3 NA TGTGCCAGCAGCTTAGGCGGGGACTCCTACAATGAGCAGTTCTTC CASSLGGDSYNEQFF
TRBJ2-1 TRBD2 TRBV7-8 NA TGTGCCAGCAGCTTGAGGACTTGGCGGGAGTTTTCCTACAATGAGCAGTTCTTC CASSLRTWREFSYNEQFF
TRBJ1-1 NA TRBV7-2 NA TGTGCCAGCAGCTTCCCAGGTCGGAACACTGAAGCTTTCTTT CASSFPGRNTEAFF
TRBJ1-1 NA TRBV3-1/TRBV3-2 few TGTGCCAGCAGCCACCGGCGGGATGAAGCTTTCTTT CASSHRRDEAFF
TRBJ2-1 NA TRBV7-3 once TGTGCCAGCAGCTTAACGGAGAGCTCCTACAATGAGCAGTTCTTC CASSLTESSYNEQFF
TRBJ2-7 NA TRBV5-1 once TGCGCCAGCAGCCCGGGTCTTACTAGCACCTACGAGCAGTACTTC CASSPGLTSTYEQYF
TRBJ2-1 NA TRBV19 many TGTGCCAGTAGTCTAGCCGGGGAGCAGTTCTTC CASSLAGEQFF
TRBJ2-5 TRBD1 TRBV5-5 few TGTGCCAGCAGCTTGACGTTTCGGACAGGGAGATCGGAGACCCAGTACTTC CASSLTFRTGRSETQYF
TRBJ2-7 TRBD2 TRBV4-3 NA TGCGCCAGCAGCCAAGACATTCGATTCGGACTAGCGGGAGCTCGGGTCTACGAGCAGTACTTC CASSQDIRFGLAGARVYEQYF
TRBJ2-2 NA TRBV7-8 NA TGTGCCAGCAGCTTAGTACGGGGGACCGGGGAGCTGTTTTTT CASSLVRGTGELFF
TRBJ2-7 NA TRBV4-2 NA TGTGCCAGCAGCCAAGATGGGGGCAGGGCCAACGAGCAGTACTTC CASSQDGGRANEQYF
TRBJ2-7 NA TRBV28 NA TGTGCCACCGAATGGACAGCCGGCTCCTACGAGCAGTACTTC CATEWTAGSYEQYF
TRBJ2-7 TRBD1 TRBV19 once TGTGCCAGTAGTAGAAGGGACAGGGGGTATGACTACGAGCAGTACTTC CASSRRDRGYDYEQYF
TRBJ1-2 TRBD1 TRBV6-2/TRBV6-3 NA TGTGCCAGCAGCCGGACAGGGCGGCGCTATGGCTACACCTTC CASSRTGRRYGYTF
TRBJ1-6 NA TRBV2 NA TGTGCCAGCATGTCAGGGAATCATAATTCACCCCTCCACTTT CASMSGNHNSPLHF
TRBJ2-1 NA TRBV7-6 NA TGTGCCAGCAGCCGGAAAACCATGGACTCCAATGAGCAGTTCTTC CASSRKTMDSNEQFF
TRBJ2-1 NA TRBV18 NA TGTGCCAGCTCACCGAGTTTTAGCTCCTACAATGAGCAGTTCTTC CASSPSFSSYNEQFF
TRBJ2-2 TRBD2 TRBV7-3 NA TGTGCCAGCAGCCCGACTAGCGGCACCGGGGAGCTGTTTTTT CASSPTSGTGELFF
TRBJ2-5 TRBD2 TRBV19 NA TGTGCCAGTAGTACCGGGACTAGCGTCCGCCAAGAGACCCAGTACTTC CASSTGTSVRQETQYF
TRBJ2-7 TRBD1 TRBV15 NA TGTGCCACCAGCAAGGACAGGGGCTACGAGCAGTACTTC CATSKDRGYEQYF
TRBJ1-2 NA TRBV19 NA TGTGCCAGTAGTCGCGAGGGCCACTATGGCTACACCTTC CASSREGHYGYTF
TRBJ2-2 TRBD2 TRBV5-1 NA TGCGCCAGCAGCTTGGCCCCGGGAGGGTTTACCGGGGAGCTGTTTTTT CASSLAPGGFTGELFF
TRBJ2-1 TRBD2 TRBV15 few TGTGCCACCAGCAGAGGCGACCTAGCGGGAGGGAGGAATGAGCAGTTCTTC CATSRGDLAGGRNEQFF
TRBJ2-5 TRBD2 TRBV28 NA TGTGCCAGCAGTCCGAGGACTAGCGGGAGTGGGCCGGAGACCCAGTACTTC CASSPRTSGSGPETQYF
TRBJ2-1 TRBD2 TRBV13 NA TGTGCCAGCAGCACAATGGGCGGGAGGGCCGAGTACAATGAGCAGTTCTTC CASSTMGGRAEYNEQFF
TRBJ2-4 TRBD1 TRBV19 NA TGTGCCAGTAGTATGGTTGGGACAGGGGTTCACATTCAGTACTTC CASSMVGTGVHIQYF
TRBJ1-1 NA TRBV5-8 NA TGTGCCAGCAGCCGATGGACCCGAGGGACTGAAGCTTTCTTT CASSRWTRGTEAFF
TRBJ2-7 TRBD1 TRBV29-1 NA TGCAGCGTTGTTAAGCAGGGGGCTTACGAGCAGTACTTC CSVVKQGAYEQYF
TRBJ2-7 TRBD1 TRBV29-1 NA TGCAGCGTGACGGACAGGGGGGACGAGCAGTACTTC CSVTDRGDEQYF
TRBJ2-5 TRBD2 TRBV25-1 NA TGTGCCAGCAGTGAAGGGACTAGCGGGATCCGTCAAGAGACCCAGTACTTC CASSEGTSGIRQETQYF
TRBJ1-2 NA TRBV27 NA TGTGCCAGCAGCCTTAGGGGTGGGAACTATGGCTACACCTTC CASSLRGGNYGYTF
TRBJ1-5 NA TRBV6-4 NA TGTGCCAGCAGTGACCGGAATCAGCCCCAGCATTTT CASSDRNQPQHF
TRBJ2-7 NA TRBV11-2 NA TGTGCCAGCAGCTTACTAGGATCCTACGAGCAGTACTTC CASSLLGSYEQYF
TRBJ2-7 TRBD2 TRBV3-1/TRBV3-2 NA TGTGCCAGCAGCCCTAGCGGGTACGAGCAGTACTTC CASSPSGYEQYF
TRBJ2-5 NA TRBV4-1 few TGCGCCAGCAGCCAAGAGGGAGAGGAGACCCAGTACTTC CASSQEGEETQYF
TRBJ2-7 NA TRBV1 NA TGCACCAGCAGCCAAGGGCGGGGAAGATCCTACGAGCAGTACTTC CTSSQGRGRSYEQYF
TRBJ1-3 NA TRBV10-3 NA TGTGCCATCAGTCAGGGATCCGGAAACACCATATATTTT CAISQGSGNTIYF
TRBJ2-4 TRBD2 TRBV4-2 NA TGTGCCAGCAGCCCTAGCGGAGGGTGGGGTGACATTCAGTACTTC CASSPSGGWGDIQYF
TRBJ2-1 TRBD2 TRBV19 NA TGTGCCAGTAGGAGGACTAGCGTCTCCTACAATGAGCAGTTCTTC CASRRTSVSYNEQFF
TRBJ2-7 NA TRBV7-2 NA TGTGCCAGCAGCTTAGCGGTGCGAAAGTCCTACGAGCAGTACTTC CASSLAVRKSYEQYF